This is a list of T cell receptor beta chains from one sample in a study of neurological immune-mediated disorders. TCRdb redid the calling of the 5' RACE reads with MiXCR, one entry per CDR3 protein. The sample carries over 45,000 distinct CDR3 sequences, more than 5% recorded once. Material: CD4+ T cells from blood. The receptors shown here come from a woman aged 18-29 years with multiple sclerosis. Both conserved end residues are trimmed from each CDR3. Fields, in order: V gene, J gene, CDR3 protein.

>TRBV12-3/TRBV12-4|TRBJ2-1
ASSLGRELLDEQF
>TRBV5-1|TRBJ2-1
ASSWGGSGSVDEQF
>TRBV14|TRBJ2-7
ASSPRQGTYEQY
>TRBV5-1|TRBJ1-2
ASSLDPYSYT
>TRBV15|TRBJ1-3
ATSRRTGLGNTIY
>TRBV28|TRBJ1-4
ASGGLPTNEKLF
>TRBV5-1|TRBJ2-4
ASSLGTVENIQY
>TRBV2|TRBJ1-1
ASSGTVLMNTEAF
>TRBV5-4|TRBJ2-1
ASSFLSGGANEQF
>TRBV5-1|TRBJ2-1
ASSLRDYNEQF
>TRBV7-2|TRBJ2-1
ASSLTSYNEQF
>TRBV28|TRBJ1-1
ASRTGTGSTEAF
>TRBV7-2|TRBJ1-2
ASSKRDRAGGYT
>TRBV3-1|TRBJ1-1
ASSPGGPTKAF
>TRBV5-1|TRBJ2-6
ASTRVGSGANVLT
>TRBV20-1|TRBJ1-3
SASKGSGNTIY
>TRBV24-1|TRBJ1-5
ATSDSAGGSNQPQH